The sequence of this TCR beta chain was determined in a study of naive and memory T cell subsets (dated by TCRdb to between 2016 and 2019). Notes on the research overall: The study applied an open-source, UMI-based TCR alpha and beta sequencing pipeline to sorted naive and memory peripheral blood T cell subsets. IgG serology results and the functional CMV T cell responses were in complete agreement. RNA was DNase-treated and reverse transcribed with TCR constant-region primers, mostly using SuperScript III.

The V and J ends are trimmed by 3 bases and 2 bases, leaving 12 bases between them. Looking up the germline V gene yields CDR1 SGHTA and CDR2 FQGTGA. The CDR3 spans 15 residues, from the cysteine through the phenylalanine. Only the CDR3 part of the read is kept: 45 bases, read in frame from the first base. Results the study describes overall, beyond this receptor: Each clonotype was defined as a single alpha or beta chain sequence rather than as a paired alpha/beta receptor. After error correction, only a single occurrence was seen for over 95% of naive TCR sequences, so much steeper abundance distributions were produced than in memory subsets. The abundance of TCRs followed a power law with an exponent that differed between naive and memory subsets yet stayed consistent across the three individuals. The repertoire findings for the naive and memory subsets could not be validated, as no ground truth was available. Gini index rose and Shannon and inverse Simpson diversity fell from naive through CM, EM and EMRA in both CD4 and CD8 cells. RNA-based TCR counts may be influenced by expression changes linked to T cell activation and differentiation.

The library was built by means of UMI-ligation and nested PCR. The beta constant-region primer was an equimolar mix of two oligonucleotides covering both TRBC1 and TRBC2. The ligated cDNA went through four rounds of PCR with nested alpha and beta constant-region primers together with the SP2 primer. T4 RNA ligase 1 ligated a single-stranded oligonucleotide carrying the SP2 primer and a 12-nucleotide UMI to the cDNA 3' end. Incubation of the ligation reaction lasted roughly 19-25 hours at 16 degrees C. To avoid over-amplification, PCR2 was usually performed as a SYBR Green qPCR and halted once a predetermined threshold was reached. Every purification after the first one was done using Agencourt AMPure XP magnetic beads. Libraries were quantified by Qubit and checked on a TapeStation, with a main peak expected near 650 bp. Pooled libraries were sequenced on an Illumina MiSeq using v2 2x251 paired-end kits, and typically roughly 0.85-2.2 million reads were obtained per sample. Each sample was pooled at around 4.2 nM, and roughly 5-7% PhiX was included to help cluster recognition. As for the original processing: FASTQ reads processed by Demultiplexor were assigned V and J genes by Decombinator through tag matching that tolerated a single base-pair mismatch. By using UMIs, Collapsinator corrected both sequencing errors and the frequency errors caused by PCR heterogeneity. CDR3Translator translated TCRs and extracted CDR3s from the conserved cysteine to the FGXG phenylalanine, flagging non-productive sequences. Repertoires were subsampled to equal numbers of UMI-defined TCRs before Gini, Shannon entropy and inverse Simpson indices were calculated. Power-law fits to clonotype abundance distributions were performed by maximum likelihood within the linear range. On one naive CD8 sample, the pipeline and MIGEC gave similar UMI counts, unique TCR numbers and clonal distributions. Repertoires were searched for 7,000 to 7,500 CMV-associated CDR3 sequences compiled from VDJdb and a published dataset. The public reads were reanalyzed by TCRdb: fastp trimming at Q25, MiXCR alignment, in-frame beta chains only. Each entry merges the rows of one CDR3 protein and shows their most common DNA and genes. The V and J calls reflect TCRdb's pipeline rather than the authors' work. The sample yields 6,000 to 8,000 distinct CDR3 sequences; under 30% were counted once. Approximately 50% of the sample rests with the top ten.

Comments on this clonotype: No cognate antigen has been identified for it. No base quality values were provided; no much bigger clone lies one nucleotide off.

TCR alpha and beta chain libraries were amplified separately from the second PCR step onward. To determine each donor's CMV status, fresh PBMCs were stimulated overnight with CMV viral lysate, and IFNgamma production from CD4+ T cells was then assessed. CD4 T cells were positively selected with Miltenyi beads, followed by positive selection of CD8 T cells from the CD4-negative fraction. Cells were stained for CD3, CD4, CD8, CD45RA, CD27 and a live/dead dye and were sorted on a BD Aria II into four subsets based on CD45RA and CD27. The sorting gate for effector memory cells was CD45RA-CD27-, and the sorting gate for EMRA cells was CD45RA+CD27-. Blood came from three healthy volunteers, each fractionated into CD4 and CD8 T cells and then into four differentiation subsets. About 0.11 L of peripheral blood was taken from each donor, and PBMC were separated by density-gradient centrifugation on Ficoll-Paque PLUS. Sorted cells were lysed in RLT buffer, and RNA was extracted with a Qiagen RNeasy kit and stored at -80°C.

The source is a human donor in good health. This receptor chain uses TRBV7-3 and TRBJ2-3; the D assignment is uncertain and may be TRBD1 or TRBD2, with 6 bases supporting each. The sequenced sample was CD8+ TEMRA cells from blood. In the paper's terms, the cell subset or site label means: effector memory re-expressing CD45RA, CD45RA+ CD27-. CDR3 reads: CASSLSGATTDTQYF. The nucleotide sequence reads TGTGCCAGCAGCTTGTCGGGGGCCACCACAGATACGCAGTATTTT.